A single TCR beta chain is shown here with its context. Its antigen is unknown. V was pared by 8 bases and J by 1 base, with 3 bases of the junction left unmatched. CDR3 size: 13 residues. Germline V CDR1 and CDR2: SGHVS, FQNEAQ. The sample comes from a study of T cell responses to AZD1222 COVID-19 vaccine. Findings and caveats of the study: With dominance at 160-218 and 743-854, vaccine-associated CD4 TCRs spanned spike.

Here immunoSEQ multiplex PCR was the method, and the copy in TCRdb shows in-frame clones only, minus some. The sample yields about 150,000 clones, around nine tenths seen once. The sequence derives from an adult who received the AZD1222 COVID-19 vaccine. The sequencing here drew on peripheral blood, taken 28 days after the second AZD1222 dose. This chain connects TRBV7-8 to TRBJ1-1; 8 nucleotides match TRBD1. The CDR3 DNA reads TGTGCCAGCGGACAGGGAGGGAACACTGAAGCTTTCTTT. Translation gives CASGQGGNTEAFF.